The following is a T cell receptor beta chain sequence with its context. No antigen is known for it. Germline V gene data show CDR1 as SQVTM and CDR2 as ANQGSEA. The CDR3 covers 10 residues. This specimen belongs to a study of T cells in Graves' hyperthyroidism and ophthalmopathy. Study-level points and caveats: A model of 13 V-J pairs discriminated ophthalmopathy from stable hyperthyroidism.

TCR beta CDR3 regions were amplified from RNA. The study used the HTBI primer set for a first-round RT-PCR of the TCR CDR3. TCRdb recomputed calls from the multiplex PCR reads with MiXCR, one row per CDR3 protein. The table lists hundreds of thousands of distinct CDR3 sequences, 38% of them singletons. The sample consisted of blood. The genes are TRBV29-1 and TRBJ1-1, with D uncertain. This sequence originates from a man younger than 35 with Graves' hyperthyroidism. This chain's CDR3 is CSLWTAEAFF. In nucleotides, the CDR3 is TGCAGTTTATGGACGGCTGAAGCTTTCTTT.